A single sample gave rise to the 8 T cell receptor beta chains below, sequenced in a study of cytomegalovirus exposure and HLA in healthy donors. A multiplex PCR was run with 60 Vbeta primers and 13 Jbeta primers. Clones were read by immunoSEQ multiplex PCR, and TCRdb kept only the in-frame ones, dropping some. The sample holds 200,000 or so clones, over 70% seen once. Material for sequencing was PBMCs. The receptors derive from a boy aged 2 to 9 in good health and CMV-seronegative.

This clone was seen a handful of times. The V gene is TRBV5-1, the J gene TRBJ2-7, with a weak D call TRBD1 (6 bases). The CDR3 is made up of 13 amino acids. Between the trimmed V and J ends, which lost 4 bases and 5 bases, there was a span of 13 bases. Germline V lookup: CDR1 SGHRS, CDR2 YFSETQ. In DNA, the CDR3 is TGCGCCAGCAGCAGGGGGAAACTTAACGAGCAGTACTTC. Translated: CASSRGKLNEQYF.

V is TRBV6-5 and J is TRBJ2-7, with 11 bases identical to TRBD1. The CDR3 consists of 15 residues. The junction had 7 bases not matched to a gene; V was cut back by 6 bases and J by 3 bases. Germline lookup yields CDR1 MNHEY and CDR2 SVGAGI. The CDR3 is CASRRRTGGVYEQYF. The CDR3 bases are TGTGCCAGCAGGCGGAGGACAGGGGGCGTCTACGAGCAGTACTTC.

This chain uses TRBV19 with TRBJ1-1; TRBD1 matches 8 bases. CDR1 LNHDA and CDR2 SQIVND come from the germline V gene (reference sequence). J gave up 7 bases and V 8 bases, and 12 bases lay outside the gene matches. This CDR3 has 14 amino acids. CDR3: CASGLQGVRSEAFF. The CDR3, as DNA: TGTGCCAGTGGGTTACAGGGGGTAAGGAGTGAAGCTTTCTTT.

This clone has only one observation. This chain uses TRBV13 with TRBJ2-7; TRBD2 aligns across 9 bases. The V gene's germline CDR1 is PRHDT and CDR2 FYEKMQ (reference sequence). Trimming removed 3 bases from V and 2 bases from J; junction bases left unmatched: 2. This CDR3 has 14 amino acids. The CDR3 DNA sequence: TGTGCCAGCAGCTTTGGCGGGGGGGCCTACGAGCAGTACTTC. Amino acids: CASSFGGGAYEQYF. The complete variable domain, with remaining parts taken from reference TRBV13 and TRBJ2-7, reads AAGVIQSPRHLIKEKRETATLKCYPIPRHDTVYWYQQGPGQDPQFLISFYEKMQSDKGSIPDRFSAQQFSDYHSELNMSSLELGDSALYFCASSFGGGAYEQYFGPGTRLTVT.

V is TRBV9 and J is TRBJ1-2; the D is unclear. This CDR3 contains 18 residues. Germline loops: CDR1 SGDLS, CDR2 YYNGEE. The germline V and J ends were trimmed by 4 bases and 3 bases, with 25 bases remaining between them. CDR3 amino acids: CASSPRRGPTFLYYGYTF. The CDR3 DNA reads as TGTGCCAGCAGCCCCCGCCGAGGGCCCACCTTCCTCTACTATGGCTACACCTTC.

This sequence joins TRBV7-8 and TRBJ2-5; 14 bases are a match to TRBD2. The end of the DNA is better explained by TRBJ2-7, so the J call may be wrong. The CDR3 length is 18 residues. Germline V gene lookup returns CDR1 SGHVS and CDR2 FQNEAQ. The CDR3 DNA reads TGTGCCAGCAGCTACCGACTAGCGGGAGGGCCGAGCCCCTACGAGCAGTACTTC. It is translated as CASSYRLAGGPSPYEQYF.

A single count supports this clone. V is TRBV6-6 and J is TRBJ1-1; D uncertain. The germline V gene encodes CDR1 MNHNY and CDR2 SVGAGI (reference sequence). This CDR3 has 12 residues. Trimming took off 2 bases at V and 6 bases at J, with 7 bases between the two ends. The CDR3 nucleotides read TGTGCCAGCAGTTACGTCCAGGCTGAAGCTTTCTTT. It codes for CASSYVQAEAFF.

The chain has TRBV7-8 and TRBJ1-6; 10 nucleotides agree with TRBD1. Unmatched junction bases numbered 9, after V lost 1 base and J lost 12 bases. The CDR3 length is 16 residues. Per the germline V gene, CDR1 is SGHVS and CDR2 is FQNEAQ. Written as DNA, the CDR3 is TGTGCCAGCAGCTTAGATCGGGACAGGGGAGGAAGACCCCTCCACTTT. This encodes CASSLDRDRGGRPLHF.